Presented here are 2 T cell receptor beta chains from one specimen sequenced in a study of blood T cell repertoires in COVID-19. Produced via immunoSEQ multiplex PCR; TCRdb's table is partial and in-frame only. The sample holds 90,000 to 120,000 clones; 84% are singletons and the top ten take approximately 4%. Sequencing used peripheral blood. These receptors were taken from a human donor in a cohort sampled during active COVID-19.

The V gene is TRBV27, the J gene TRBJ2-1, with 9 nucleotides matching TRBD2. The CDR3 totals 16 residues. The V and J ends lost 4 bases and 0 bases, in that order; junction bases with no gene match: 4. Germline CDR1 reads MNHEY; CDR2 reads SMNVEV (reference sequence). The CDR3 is CASSSLSGSSYNEQFF. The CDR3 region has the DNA TGTGCCAGCAGTTCCCTTAGCGGGAGCTCCTACAATGAGCAGTTCTTC.

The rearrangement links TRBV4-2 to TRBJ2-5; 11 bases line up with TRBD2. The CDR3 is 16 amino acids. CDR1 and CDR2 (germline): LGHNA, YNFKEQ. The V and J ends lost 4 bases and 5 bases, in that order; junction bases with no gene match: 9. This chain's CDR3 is CASSPPPTSGIETQYF. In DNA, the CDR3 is TGTGCCAGCAGCCCTCCGCCGACTAGCGGGATTGAGACCCAGTACTTC.